Listed here are 28 T cell receptor beta chains from one sample, sequenced in a study of blood T cell repertoires in COVID-19 (dated by TCRdb to 2019 to 2021). Library prep was done by the immunoSEQ multiplex PCR assay. TCRdb carries this immuneACCESS record with in-frame sequences only. Its versions omit some clonotypes, under half of them owing to an unresolved V gene in the studies checked, with the rest unexplained. Recorded for this sample are 160,000 or so clones; approximately 87% of them occurred a single time. Clones ranked in the top ten supply 10% to 13% of the sample. The sequencing sample was made of peripheral blood. The origin of the receptors is a woman in her seventies with COVID-19, enrolled during active disease.

The chain uses TRBV4-1 and TRBJ2-1, with D tentatively TRBD2 (6 bases). CDR1 is MGHRA, CDR2 YSYEKL, per germline. The V end lost 4 bases, the J end lost 10 bases, and 14 bases lay between the germline ends. This CDR3 spans 13 amino acids. The CDR3 spells CASSRPTSFEQFF. As DNA, the CDR3 is TGCGCCAGCAGCCGACCGACTAGTTTCGAGCAGTTCTTC.

This rearrangement joins TRBV5-1 to TRBJ1-2; D perhaps matches TRBD1 (6 bases). The ends were cut back, 3 bases at V and 2 bases at J, with 8 bases in the middle. This CDR3 comprises 13 residues. Germline CDR1 reads SGHRS; CDR2 reads YFSETQ. The CDR3 sequence: CASSSGQNYGYTF. The CDR3 DNA sequence: TGCGCCAGCAGCTCTGGACAGAACTATGGCTACACCTTC.

The rearrangement uses TRBV7-9 and TRBJ1-6, with TRBD1 as a possible D gene (6 bases). Trimming shortened V by 4 bases and J by 4 bases, and 8 bases separated the two germline ends. Germline-derived CDR1 and CDR2 are SEHNR and FQNEAQ (reference sequence). CDR3 length: 14 amino acids. The CDR3 nucleotides read TGTGCCAGCAGCTCGGACAGTTATAATTCACCCCTCCACTTT. Translation gives CASSSDSYNSPLHF.

The chain is built from TRBV4-1 and TRBJ1-4; D gene uncertain. V was trimmed by 0 bases and J by 1 base, leaving 9 bases between them. Germline V CDR1 and CDR2: MGHRA, YSYEKL. CDR3 length: 16 amino acids. CDR3 region: CASSQESARTNEKLFF. Written as DNA, the CDR3 is TGCGCCAGCAGCCAAGAAAGTGCTAGAACTAATGAAAAACTGTTTTTT.

The chain employs TRBV9 and TRBJ2-2, with TRBD1 identical over 11 bases. The J segment lost 2 bases and the V segment lost 4 bases, leaving 4 bases of the junction unmatched. Germline CDR1 reads SGDLS; CDR2 reads YYNGEE. This CDR3 has 16 residues. DNA for the CDR3: TGTGCCAGCAGCCCGCGGACAGGGGGCAACACCGGGGAGCTGTTTTTT. Translated: CASSPRTGGNTGELFF.

The chain links TRBV5-1 to TRBJ2-7, with TRBD1 identical over 9 bases. This CDR3 is 14 amino acids long. The V gene end was trimmed by 5 bases and the J gene end by 3 bases; junction bases not matched to a gene: 6. Per germline, CDR1 SGHRS and CDR2 YFSETQ. The CDR3: CASRKTGGNYEQYF. CDR3 in DNA: TGCGCCAGCAGGAAGACAGGGGGAAACTACGAGCAGTACTTC.

The rearrangement uses TRBV6-2 or TRBV6-3 and TRBJ2-5, with 7 bases fitting TRBD1. V was clipped by 6 bases and J by 2 bases; unmatched bases: 3. Germline V gene lookup returns CDR1 MNHEY and CDR2 SVGEGT. This CDR3 is 13 amino acids long. The CDR3 DNA reads as TGTGCCAGCAGCCGGGGACAGCAAGAGACCCAGTACTTC. Its protein is CASSRGQQETQYF.

This chain links TRBV27 with TRBJ1-6, with a weak D call TRBD1 (6 bases). CDR1 and CDR2 from the germline V gene are MNHEY and SMNVEV (reference sequence). Trimming shortened V by 6 bases and J by 4 bases, and 13 bases separated the two germline ends. The CDR3 spans 15 residues. CDR3 DNA: TGTGCCAGCAGCCCCGGACAGCCTTATAATTCACCCCTCCACTTT. This translates into CASSPGQPYNSPLHF.

The chain carries TRBV27 and TRBJ2-1; 7 nucleotides agree with TRBD2. Looked up from germline, CDR1 is MNHEY and CDR2 is SMNVEV (reference sequence). CDR3 size: 16 residues. Losses at the gene ends were 3 bases for V and 0 bases for J; bases not matched to a gene: 5. CDR3 in DNA: TGTGCCAGCAGTTTCGGGCGGGGGAGCTCCTACAATGAGCAGTTCTTC. Amino acid sequence: CASSFGRGSSYNEQFF.

The V call is TRBV28, the J call TRBJ1-1, with D possibly TRBD1 on 5 matching bases. V was cut by 6 bases and J by 0 bases, with 14 bases left in between. Germline assignment: CDR1 MDHEN and CDR2 SYDVKM. The length of the CDR3 is 15 residues. The CDR3 loop reads CASSATDSMNTEAFF. The CDR3 region has the DNA TGTGCCAGCAGCGCTACCGACAGTATGAACACTGAAGCTTTCTTT.

This clone was recorded once. The chain couples TRBV2 to TRBJ2-3, with 8 bases matching TRBD1. Germline values: CDR1 SNHLY, CDR2 FYNNEI. Trimming removed 6 bases from V and 7 bases from J; junction bases left unmatched: 12. CDR3 size: 15 residues. The CDR3 is CASRQGVNVGNTQYF. The CDR3 bases are TGTGCCAGCAGACAGGGGGTAAATGTGGGGAATACGCAGTATTTT. The full variable domain, in which reference TRBV2 and TRBJ2-3 provide the parts outside the CDR3, is EPEVTQTPSHQVTQMGQEVILRCVPISNHLYFYWYRQILGQKVEFLVSFYNNEISEKSEIFDDQFSVERPDGSNFTLKIRSTKLEDSAMYFCASRQGVNVGNTQYFGPGTRLTVL.

The chain has TRBV9 and TRBJ2-7; 11 bases are shared with TRBD1. Germline CDR1 is SGDLS and CDR2 is YYNGEE. Germline trimming cut 1 base from V and 8 bases from J; bases unmatched to any gene: 11. This CDR3 spans 16 amino acids. CDR3 coding DNA: TGTGCCAGCAGCGTATCGGGGACAGGGGGTTTTTATCAGCAGTACTTC. It translates to CASSVSGTGGFYQQYF. The whole variable domain, filled in from reference TRBV9 and TRBJ2-7, reads DSGVTQTPKHLITATGQRVTLRCSPRSGDLSVYWYQQSLDQGLQFLIQYYNGEERAKGNILERFSAQQFPDLHSELNLSSLELGDSALYFCASSVSGTGGFYQQYFGPGTRLTVT.

This chain connects TRBV28 to TRBJ2-7, with a tentative D call TRBD1 (6 bases). CDR3 length equals 14 residues. Trimming took off 2 bases at V and 6 bases at J, with 14 bases between the two ends. The germline CDR1 and CDR2 sequences are MDHEN and SYDVKM. The CDR3 here is CASSLGKTGSEQYF. The DNA for the CDR3 is TGTGCCAGCAGTTTAGGAAAGACAGGATCCGAGCAGTACTTC.

The chain has TRBV25-1 and TRBJ2-7; no clear D. The ends were cut back, 3 bases at V and 5 bases at J, with 14 bases in the middle. CDR1 is MGHDK and CDR2 is SYGVNS in the germline V gene. This CDR3 has 14 amino acids. CDR3 sequence: CASSDFGGHHEQYF. In DNA, the CDR3 is TGTGCCAGCAGTGATTTCGGCGGTCACCACGAGCAGTACTTC.

This chain uses TRBV18 with TRBJ1-6; D might be TRBD1 (6 bases). V lost 1 base and J lost 8, with 12 bases in between. Germline V gene sequence: CDR1 KGHSH, CDR2 LQKENI. The CDR3 is 15 residues long. CDR3 nucleotides: TGTGCCAGCTCACCACGAGAAGGGGGGGATTCACCCCTCCACTTT. This sequence encodes CASSPREGGDSPLHF.

The chain has TRBV19 and TRBJ1-4; possibly TRBD1 for D (6 bases). The germline V and J ends were trimmed by 5 bases and 4 bases, with 14 bases remaining between them. The CDR3 spans 15 residues. The germline gives CDR1 LNHDA, CDR2 SQIVND (reference sequence). In DNA form, the CDR3 reads TGTGCCAGTAGTTCCCGGACAGACTATAATGAAAAACTGTTTTTT. Encoded protein: CASSSRTDYNEKLFF.

This sequence joins TRBV5-1 and TRBJ1-2; TRBD1 aligns across 12 bases. Per the germline V gene, CDR1 is SGHRS and CDR2 is YFSETQ. With 1 base clipped from V and 2 bases from J, the junction kept 6 bases outside the gene matches. This CDR3 is 17 amino acids long. Here the CDR3 reads CASSLSLGQGANYGYTF. The CDR3 nucleotides are TGCGCCAGCAGCTTGTCGTTGGGACAGGGGGCGAACTATGGCTACACCTTC.

V and J are TRBV5-5 and TRBJ2-2, with 8 positions matching TRBD1. The V gene end was trimmed by 5 bases and the J gene end by 0 bases; junction bases not matched to a gene: 6. This CDR3 region has 16 residues. The germline V gene has CDR1 SGHKS and CDR2 YYEKEE (reference sequence). The CDR3 nucleotides are TGTGCCAGCAGTCGTGCGACAGGGGCGAACACCGGGGAGCTGTTTTTT. It yields the protein CASSRATGANTGELFF.

The genes are TRBV6-5 and TRBJ1-2, with 8 bases that match TRBD1. The CDR3 is made up of 14 amino acids. In germline, CDR1 is MNHEY, CDR2 SVGAGI. Trimming removed 0 bases from V and 6 bases from J; junction bases left unmatched: 3. The CDR3 loop is CASSYSPGGHGYTF. In DNA, the CDR3 is TGTGCCAGCAGTTACTCGCCAGGGGGCCATGGCTACACCTTC.

V usage is TRBV6-5 and J usage is TRBJ1-4, with 7 bases matching TRBD1. The CDR3 has 14 residues. Germline V lookup: CDR1 MNHEY, CDR2 SVGAGI. The V and J ends lost 6 bases and 7 bases, in that order; junction bases with no gene match: 8. The CDR3: CASRRDRDFEKLFF. In nucleotides, the CDR3 is TGTGCCAGCAGAAGAGACAGGGATTTTGAAAAACTGTTTTTT.

This sequence joins TRBV7-6 and TRBJ1-3; the D is unclear. The V end lost 2 bases, the J end lost 6 bases, and 8 bases lay between the germline ends. This CDR3 contains 13 residues. From germline, CDR1 is SGHVS and CDR2 FNYEAQ. The CDR3 reads CASSLQSLNTIYF. CDR3 coding DNA: TGTGCCAGCAGCTTACAGTCTCTAAACACCATATATTTT.

This clone was picked up one time. The J gene is TRBJ1-6, the V gene TRBV9; 7 bases are shared with TRBD1. V trimming: 0 bases; J trimming: 7 bases; junction bases outside the gene matches: 7. The CDR3 has 16 residues. CDR1 is SGDLS and CDR2 is YYNGEE in the germline V gene. For the CDR3, the DNA is TGTGCCAGCAGCGTAGGAGTGGAGACAGGGAATTCACCCCTCCACTTT. Its protein product is CASSVGVETGNSPLHF. The full variable domain, with the rest looked up from reference TRBV9 and TRBJ1-6, is DSGVTQTPKHLITATGQRVTLRCSPRSGDLSVYWYQQSLDQGLQFLIQYYNGEERAKGNILERFSAQQFPDLHSELNLSSLELGDSALYFCASSVGVETGNSPLHFGNGTRLTVT.

The chain combines TRBV4-1 with TRBJ2-1, with TRBD1 matching over 7 bases. This CDR3 is built from 16 residues. V gave up 2 bases and J gave up 2 bases; unmatched junction bases: 6. CDR1 and CDR2 from the germline V gene are MGHRA and YSYEKL. The CDR3 sequence: CASSQPNRGAYNEQFF. CDR3 bases: TGCGCCAGCAGCCAACCTAACAGGGGCGCCTACAATGAGCAGTTCTTC.

The gene calls are TRBV11-3 and TRBJ2-3; 9 bases fit TRBD2. The V segment lost 7 bases and the J segment 11 bases; nucleotides outside the gene matches: 22. Germline values: CDR1 SGHNT, CDR2 YENEEA. This CDR3 has 17 residues. The CDR3 sequence is CASTLPSLGGPRGGQYF. In DNA form, the CDR3 reads TGTGCCAGCACCCTCCCGTCGCTGGGGGGCCCGCGGGGGGGGCAGTATTTT.

The rearrangement links TRBV10-3 to TRBJ2-7; D perhaps matches TRBD1 (6 bases). The V end lost 8 bases, the J end lost 4 bases, and 15 bases lay between the germline ends. Germline V lookup: CDR1 ENHRY, CDR2 SYGVKD. This CDR3 has 13 amino acids. The CDR3 nucleotides are TGTGCCATCGGACGGGACACGACTTACGAGCAGTACTTC. This encodes CAIGRDTTYEQYF.

The chain is built from TRBV6-4 and TRBJ1-1, with 8 bases identical to TRBD1. CDR1 and CDR2 (germline): MRHNA, SNTAGT. This CDR3 comprises 16 residues. J gave up 2 bases and V 4 bases, and 9 bases lay outside the gene matches. As DNA, the CDR3 is TGTGCCAGCAGTGTCTCAGGGACAGGAGTTAACACTGAAGCTTTCTTT. This translates into CASSVSGTGVNTEAFF.

The chain uses TRBV30 and TRBJ2-5, with 8 bases identical to TRBD2. J lost 1 base, V lost 2 bases, and 3 bases had no gene match. The CDR3 covers 14 residues. Per germline, CDR1 GTSNPN and CDR2 SVGIG (reference sequence). The DNA of the CDR3 is TGTGCCTGGAGTCCAGCGGGGGTCCAAGAGACCCAGTACTTC. As protein: CAWSPAGVQETQYF.

This chain links TRBV19 with TRBJ2-1; 8 bases align to TRBD2. V dropped 7 bases and J dropped 9; count of bases not matched to a gene: 11. This CDR3 has 14 residues. Germline-derived CDR1 and CDR2 are LNHDA and SQIVND (reference sequence). The chain's CDR3 is CASISLGGAPEQFF. CDR3 DNA sequence: TGTGCCAGTATTTCTCTCGGGGGGGCCCCTGAGCAGTTCTTC.